Following are 24 T cell receptor beta chains from one sample sequenced in a study of beta chain features in type 1 diabetes. Study-level findings and limits: Within each of all four CD4+ subsets, Type 1 diabetes patients had TCRB CDR3s that were moderately but significantly shorter.

Antigens of these TCRs are unknown. Sequencing targeted expressed TCRB transcripts, as all isolated RNA had been reverse transcribed. This table comes from immunoSEQ multiplex PCR, and its TCRdb copy is limited to in-frame clones, with some not included. The table lists a few hundred thousand clones, 20% to 25% of them singletons. Sample: naive CD4+ T cells from blood. All receptors come from a woman aged 25 to 39 with type 1 diabetes.

V is TRBV6-1 and J is TRBJ2-1; D may be TRBD2 (5 bases). There are 13 residues in the CDR3. V was clipped by 7 bases and J by 12 bases, with 19 bases between them. Looked up from germline, CDR1 is MNHNS and CDR2 is SASEGT. In DNA, the CDR3 is TGTGCCAGCATCGCCTTCAGGAGCGGTATGCAGTTCTTC. Its protein product is CASIAFRSGMQFF.

This clone was detected a few times. The chain joins TRBV2 to TRBJ2-2; no clear D. Germline lookup yields CDR1 SNHLY and CDR2 FYNNEI. This CDR3 contains 12 residues. V gave up 6 bases and J gave up 2 bases, with 4 bases separating them. The CDR3 is CASSHNTGELFF. CDR3 sequence (DNA): TGTGCCAGCAGCCATAACACCGGGGAGCTGTTTTTT.

A note on this clone: At one of its ends the junction is not consistent with the germline gene, which may arise from a read error. The rearrangement joins TRBV19 to TRBJ2-4, with D uncertain. CDR3 length: 14 amino acids. In germline, CDR1 is LNHDA, CDR2 SQIVND (reference sequence). CDR3 sequence: CASSLDPAKNIQYF. CDR3 sequence (DNA): TGTGCCAGTAGTTTAGACCCTGCCAAAAACATTCAGTACTTC.

This clone was recorded a few times. This chain joins TRBV7-3 and TRBJ2-7; 11 bases are a match to TRBD2. Per the germline V gene, CDR1 is SGHTA and CDR2 is FQGTGA. The length of the CDR3 is 15 residues. Unmatched junction bases numbered 3, after V lost 5 bases and J lost 0 bases. CDR3 amino acids: CASSIGTSGSYEQYF. The DNA of the CDR3 is TGTGCCAGCAGCATCGGGACTAGCGGCTCCTACGAGCAGTACTTC.

The chain is built from TRBV30 and TRBJ2-7; 8 nucleotides match TRBD1. Trimming at V came to 5 bases and at J to 1 base, leaving 1 base not matched to a gene. This CDR3 contains 12 residues. Germline V gene data show CDR1 as GTSNPN and CDR2 as SVGIG (reference sequence). The CDR3: CAWGQGSYEQYF. The CDR3 DNA sequence: TGTGCCTGGGGACAGGGTTCCTACGAGCAGTACTTC.

This clone was counted between two and nine times. The chain employs TRBV7-2 and TRBJ2-7; D not resolved. The CDR3 spans 14 residues. Germline V gene lookup returns CDR1 SGHTA and CDR2 FQGNSA. V was pared by 1 base and J by 7 bases, with 14 bases between. The CDR3 spells CASSLGLGFGEQYF. The CDR3, as DNA: TGTGCCAGCAGCTTAGGGCTCGGGTTCGGAGAGCAGTACTTC.

CDR3 protein: CASSLPSGSLEQYF. The DNA for the CDR3 is TGTGCCAGCAGCTTACCTAGCGGGTCTCTTGAGCAGTACTTC. The gene calls are TRBV5-6 and TRBJ2-7, with 8 bases lining up with TRBD2. The J segment lost 7 bases and the V segment lost 2 bases, leaving 8 bases of the junction unmatched. The CDR3 has 14 amino acids. CDR1 SGHDT and CDR2 YYEEEE come from the germline V gene.

The chain carries TRBV28 and TRBJ1-2; TRBD1 might be the D (6 bases). CDR1 is MDHEN and CDR2 is SYDVKM in the germline V gene. Trimming removed 3 bases from V and 3 bases from J, with 14 bases in between. The CDR3 sequence is 15 residues long. CDR3 coding DNA: TGTGCCAGCAGTTTCACAGGGAAGATAGACTATGGCTACACCTTC. As protein: CASSFTGKIDYGYTF.

This chain joins TRBV7-9 and TRBJ2-7, with TRBD2 as a possible D gene (7 bases). Looked up from germline, CDR1 is SEHNR and CDR2 is FQNEAQ (reference sequence). V lost 5 bases and J lost 3, with 17 bases in between. This CDR3 comprises 15 residues. CDR3 DNA sequence: TGTGCCAGCAGCCGGGGGGCGGGGACTGGCTACGAGCAGTACTTC. As protein: CASSRGAGTGYEQYF.

In this sample, this clone turned up a few times. V usage is TRBV7-2 and J usage is TRBJ2-2; D remains unclear. Germline CDR1 reads SGHTA; CDR2 reads FQGNSA. Trimming removed 6 bases from V and 3 bases from J, with 5 bases in between. The CDR3 loop spans 12 amino acids. The CDR3 protein is CASSPDTGELFF. Here the CDR3 DNA reads TGTGCCAGCAGTCCAGACACCGGGGAGCTGTTTTTT.

The chain combines TRBV27 with TRBJ1-5; D may be TRBD1 (5 bases). Trimming took 5 bases from V and 4 from J, leaving 24 bases between them. The CDR3 runs 18 residues. The germline V gene has CDR1 MNHEY and CDR2 SMNVEV (reference sequence). The CDR3 sequence is CASSPDNGGTGRNQPQHF. The CDR3 DNA reads as TGTGCCAGCAGTCCAGACAACGGCGGCACAGGCAGGAATCAGCCCCAGCATTTT.

This clone was counted only a few times. The chain has TRBV7-2 and TRBJ2-5; TRBD2 agrees at 11 bases. The CDR3 sequence is 15 residues long. V lost 5 bases, J lost 5 bases, and 7 bases stayed unmatched. CDR1 is SGHTA, CDR2 FQGNSA, per germline. CDR3 in amino acids: CASSLSGRASETQYF. The CDR3 DNA is TGTGCCAGCAGCCTTAGCGGGAGGGCCAGCGAGACCCAGTACTTC.

This CDR3 is CASSPGTGHGGEQYF. In DNA form, the CDR3 reads TGTGCCAGCAGCCCCGGGACAGGCCACGGTGGGGAGCAGTACTTC. The chain carries TRBV7-9 and TRBJ2-7; TRBD1 aligns across 8 bases. The CDR3 sequence is 15 residues long. Germline loops: CDR1 SEHNR, CDR2 FQNEAQ (reference sequence). J gave up 7 bases and V 5 bases, and 13 bases lay outside the gene matches.

This clone was detected a few times. The chain joins TRBV29-1 to TRBJ2-1; D possibly corresponds to TRBD1 (6 bases). V shed 8 bases and J shed 4 bases, with 18 bases lying between them. Germline CDR1 and CDR2: SQVTM and ANQGSEA. The CDR3 length is 14 residues. CDR3 in DNA: TGCAGCACCCGCCGGGACATTCAATACAATGAGCAGTTCTTC. Translated: CSTRRDIQYNEQFF.

This sequence joins TRBV4-1 and TRBJ1-5; D possibly corresponds to TRBD1 (6 bases). This CDR3 contains 15 residues. The V end lost 4 bases, the J end lost 8 bases, and 18 bases lay between the germline ends. The germline CDR1 and CDR2 sequences are MGHRA and YSYEKL. The CDR3 nucleotides read TGCGCCAGCAGCCTTGGGGGGGCGTTTGAAGAGCCCCAGCATTTT. Translating it yields CASSLGGAFEEPQHF.

This chain connects TRBV14 to TRBJ2-7, with a weak D call TRBD2 (5 bases). Trimming left V 4 bases short and J 2 bases short, with 6 bases between. The germline V gene encodes CDR1 SGHDN and CDR2 FVKESK. This CDR3 comprises 12 residues. CDR3 in amino acids: CASSRGPYEQYF. CDR3 in DNA: TGTGCCAGCAGCCGAGGGCCCTACGAGCAGTACTTC.

The chain couples TRBV5-4 to TRBJ1-2; 7 positions match TRBD1. Germline values: CDR1 SGHNT, CDR2 YYREEE (reference sequence). V shed 1 base and J 2 bases; nucleotides not matched to a gene: 11. The CDR3 sequence is 17 residues long. The CDR3 region is CASSLKKQGPTNYGYTF. CDR3 sequence (DNA): TGTGCCAGCAGCTTGAAGAAACAGGGGCCGACGAACTATGGCTACACCTTC.

V is TRBV5-1 and J is TRBJ2-7; possible D gene TRBD1, 6 bases. CDR1 and CDR2 from the germline V gene are SGHRS and YFSETQ. The CDR3 covers 12 residues. V gave up 2 bases and J gave up 5 bases, with 8 bases separating them. The CDR3, as DNA: TGCGCCAGCAGCTTTTCAGGGGACGAGCAGTACTTC. Protein sequence: CASSFSGDEQYF.

V and J are TRBV30 and TRBJ2-7; possible D gene TRBD2, 6 bases. CDR3 size: 12 residues. Germline V gene lookup returns CDR1 GTSNPN and CDR2 SVGIG (reference sequence). Trimming pared 6 bases from V and 3 bases from J, leaving 12 bases between. The CDR3 loop reads CACSPGLYEQYF. For the CDR3, the DNA is TGTGCCTGTAGCCCGGGACTCTACGAGCAGTACTTC.

This chain uses TRBV5-1 with TRBJ2-3, with TRBD1 identical over 8 bases. The J segment lost 4 bases and the V segment lost 3 bases, leaving 7 bases of the junction unmatched. CDR1 is SGHRS and CDR2 is YFSETQ in the germline V gene. This CDR3 region has 15 residues. CDR3 sequence: CASSSSTGAPDTQYF. CDR3 nucleotides: TGCGCCAGCAGCTCCTCGACAGGGGCGCCAGATACGCAGTATTTT.

The chain couples TRBV7-2 to TRBJ2-1, with 8 bases aligning to TRBD2. Germline CDR1 and CDR2: SGHTA and FQGNSA. The CDR3 has 15 amino acids. The ends lost 4 bases at V and 9 bases at J; junction bases unmatched: 11. In nucleotides, the CDR3 is TGTGCCAGCAGCTCCATAGCGGGACCCGCCGGTGAGCAGTTCTTC. Protein: CASSSIAGPAGEQFF.

The chain is built from TRBV30 and TRBJ2-1, with D perhaps TRBD2 (7 bases). The V gene's germline CDR1 is GTSNPN and CDR2 SVGIG (reference sequence). The germline V and J ends were trimmed by 1 base and 0 bases, with 19 bases remaining between them. The CDR3 covers 18 residues. The CDR3 nucleotides read TGTGCCTGGAGTGACCCCTTGGGGGGGGCGATCTCCTACAATGAGCAGTTCTTC. Protein product: CAWSDPLGGAISYNEQFF.

J is TRBJ2-4 and V is TRBV9; maybe TRBD2 (6 bases). Trimming shortened V by 3 bases and J by 1 base, and 17 bases separated the two germline ends. The germline V gene has CDR1 SGDLS and CDR2 YYNGEE. The CDR3 sequence is 17 residues long. The CDR3 nucleotides are TGTGCCAGCAGCGAAACAACCGGGAGTGGGGCCAAAAACATTCAGTACTTC. Translating it yields CASSETTGSGAKNIQYF. The full variable domain, completed using reference TRBV9 and TRBJ2-4, is DSGVTQTPKHLITATGQRVTLRCSPRSGDLSVYWYQQSLDQGLQFLIQYYNGEERAKGNILERFSAQQFPDLHSELNLSSLELGDSALYFCASSETTGSGAKNIQYFGAGTRLSVL.

In its sample, this clone was seen a few times. The genes are TRBV14 and TRBJ2-3; TRBD2 matches at 13 bases. The germline CDR1 and CDR2 sequences are SGHDN and FVKESK. The CDR3 contains 16 residues. The V segment lost 4 bases and the J segment 6 bases; nucleotides outside the gene matches: 7. The CDR3 DNA follows: TGTGCCAGCAGCCTCGGACTAGCGGGAGCATTCGATACGCAGTATTTT. Residues: CASSLGLAGAFDTQYF. The full variable domain, its missing parts supplied by reference TRBV14 and TRBJ2-3, is EAGVTQFPSHSVIEKGQTVTLRCDPISGHDNLYWYRRVMGKEIKFLLHFVKESKQDESGMPNNRFLAERTGGTYSTLKVQPAELEDSGVYFCASSLGLAGAFDTQYFGPGTRLTVL.